These T cell receptor beta chains were read from a single sample in a study of siplizumab effects on memory and regulatory T cells. Method: immunoSEQ multiplex PCR; TCRdb's copy keeps in-frame clones and lacks some. The table shows some 97,000 clones, with about nine tenths occurring only once. Material: CD4+ T cells sorted from blood. Receptors originate from a human donor in good health. The conserved cysteine and the conserved F or W are not part of the CDR3 here.

j_gene | v_gene | CDR3aa
TRBJ1-2 | TRBV19 | ASRKTAWTNYGYT
TRBJ1-4 | TRBV2 | ASRYNGGEKLF
TRBJ1-1 | TRBV6-1 | ASSEGFTGTEAF
TRBJ1-2 | TRBV7-9 | ASSLGGQGANYGYT
TRBJ2-7 | TRBV6-5 | ASSYSLGQTSYEQY
TRBJ2-1 | TRBV7-9 | ASSLFLDVGLGEQF
TRBJ2-7 | TRBV20-1 | SAPREYEQY
TRBJ2-5 | TRBV7-2 | ASSPKGETQY
TRBJ2-2 | TRBV5-1 | ASRPTSGPTGELF
TRBJ2-3 | TRBV4-1 | ASSKGEPPDTQY
TRBJ2-7 | TRBV4-2 | ASGHRDIPYEQY
TRBJ1-5 | TRBV6-6 | ASSYRGNQPQH
TRBJ2-5 | TRBV15 | ATSREAETQY
TRBJ2-4 | TRBV19 | ASSTTGLLAKNIQY
TRBJ1-1 | TRBV25-1 | ASSPQGWTEAF
TRBJ2-3 | TRBV10-3 | AISDRRASLTDTQY
TRBJ2-2 | TRBV9 | ASSVGSSLNTGELF
TRBJ2-2 | TRBV20-1 | SAWGAGELF
TRBJ2-3 | TRBV5-1 | ASSPVGGRGDTQY
TRBJ2-6 | TRBV7-9 | ASSLVPSGANVLT
TRBJ1-5 | TRBV18 | ASSPTAAANQPQH
TRBJ2-7 | TRBV6-6 | ASSYGSSGGYEQY
TRBJ2-3 | TRBV2 | ASSETSGGLDTQY
TRBJ2-5 | TRBV9 | ASSPLAGGQETQY
TRBJ2-7 | TRBV4-2 | ASSHPGLSGWEQY
TRBJ2-4 | TRBV20-1 | SVSVADIQY
TRBJ2-3 | TRBV7-8 | ASSLWTDSTDTQY
TRBJ1-4 | TRBV18 | ASSPRTGREEKLF
TRBJ2-7 | TRBV5-1 | ASSLDPGLPYSSSYEQY
TRBJ2-2 | TRBV12-5 | ASGLGQGSTGELF
TRBJ1-1 | TRBV15 | ATSRPQGRQGGTEAF
TRBJ2-3 | TRBV2 | ASSVPQLAGERDTQY
TRBJ1-1 | TRBV19 | ATRTGPNTEAF
TRBJ2-1 | TRBV5-1 | ASSPPNSYNEQF
TRBJ2-7 | TRBV7-2 | ASSLVPAASYEQY
TRBJ2-5 | TRBV7-3 | ASSTTGGRETQY
TRBJ1-6 | TRBV5-6 | ASSLNVGERPNSPLH
TRBJ2-3 | TRBV5-1 | ASTQNSDTQY
TRBJ2-7 | TRBV11-3 | ASSLTGRKYEQY
TRBJ2-1 | TRBV28 | ASSLSPSYNEQF
TRBJ2-7 | TRBV19 | ASSVRLAVNYEQY
TRBJ2-1 | TRBV6-5 | ASSYGLSSYNEQF
TRBJ2-2 | TRBV14 | ASSSFWDTGELF
TRBJ2-2 | TRBV18 | ASSVQGSQNTGELF
TRBJ1-6 | TRBV2 | ASSRDRENSPLH
TRBJ1-1 | TRBV4-3 | ASSQGGILTEAF
TRBJ2-7 | TRBV5-4 | ASSFDTYEQY
TRBJ2-6 | TRBV10-3 | AISELGVTRSGANVLT
TRBJ1-1 | TRBV7-9 | ASSPRDRGLKDTEAF
TRBJ1-2 | TRBV19 | ASSIPNYGYT
TRBJ2-5 | TRBV5-4 | ASSFGGGAQETQY
TRBJ2-5 | TRBV5-1 | ASRTPFQTGDQETQY
TRBJ2-1 | TRBV19 | ASSIEGPSGGSSYNEQF
TRBJ1-2 | TRBV19 | ASSRDRALYGYT
TRBJ1-2 | TRBV15 | ATSNGQDNYGYT
TRBJ2-3 | TRBV10-1 | ASSDGGRLSTDTQY
TRBJ2-3 | TRBV7-3 | ASSLTRLFGADTQY
TRBJ2-5 | TRBV7-2 | ASSSYLAGGTSERTQY
TRBJ1-3 | TRBV7-3 | ASSFRDRAGNTIY
TRBJ1-3 | TRBV5-6 | ASSLGTPVGTIY